Shown below are 17 T cell receptor beta chains from a single sample sequenced in a study of cytomegalovirus exposure and HLA in healthy donors. PCR primers comprised 60 Vbeta and 13 Jbeta primers. The assay was immunoSEQ multiplex PCR, and TCRdb's table has in-frame clones only and misses some. The sample yields 95,000 to 150,000 clones, more than 75% seen once. Sequencing used PBMCs. Source of these receptors: a man aged 18 to 35 in good health and CMV-seronegative.

This clone was seen more than once but under ten times. V is TRBV9 and J is TRBJ1-1; D is unresolved. The CDR3 has 13 residues. The germline V gene encodes CDR1 SGDLS and CDR2 YYNGEE. Trimming cost V 0 bases and J 6 bases, with 9 bases left between them. CDR3: CASSVEIEAEAFF. DNA of the CDR3: TGTGCCAGCAGCGTAGAAATTGAGGCTGAAGCTTTCTTT.

V gene TRBV2 combines with J gene TRBJ1-4; D not certain. The CDR3 sequence is 11 residues long. The germline gives CDR1 SNHLY, CDR2 FYNNEI. The V gene lost 5 bases and the J gene lost 5 bases, with 3 bases spanning the gap. CDR3 DNA: TGTGCCAGCAGTCAAAATGAAAAACTGTTTTTT. It codes for CASSQNEKLFF.

The V and J genes are TRBV28 and TRBJ2-5, with TRBD1 identical over 7 bases. CDR1 and CDR2 (germline): MDHEN, SYDVKM. This CDR3 has 15 residues. Unmatched junction bases numbered 9, after V lost 4 bases and J lost 4 bases. Written as DNA, the CDR3 is TGTGCCAGCAGTTCTCTCCAAGGGGGCCGAGAGACCCAGTACTTC. This translates into CASSSLQGGRETQYF. The variable domain in full, with the rest retrieved from reference TRBV28 and TRBJ2-5, is DVKVTQSSRYLVKRTGEKVFLECVQDMDHENMFWYRQDPGLGLRLIYFSYDVKMKEKGDIPEGYSVSREKKERFSLILESASTNQTSMYLCASSSLQGGRETQYFGPGTRLLVL.

The chain joins TRBV4-1 to TRBJ2-2, with TRBD2 as a possible D gene (5 bases). Deletions cut 0 bases from V and 0 bases from J, with 11 bases between. Germline V gene data show CDR1 as MGHRA and CDR2 as YSYEKL. The CDR3 runs to 17 residues. The CDR3 sequence is CASSQDRASSNTGELFF. The CDR3 nucleotides are TGCGCCAGCAGCCAAGATCGGGCTAGCTCGAACACCGGGGAGCTGTTTTTT.

This clone has a handful of counts. The CDR3 sequence: CASSPWEEGAETQYF. The CDR3 coding sequence is TGTGCCAGCAGCCCATGGGAAGAGGGAGCAGAGACCCAGTACTTC. V usage is TRBV4-2 and J usage is TRBJ2-5; perhaps TRBD2 as D (5 bases). This CDR3 region has 15 residues. Deletions cut 4 bases from V and 4 bases from J, with 16 bases between. The germline gives CDR1 LGHNA, CDR2 YNFKEQ.

The rearrangement links TRBV7-9 to TRBJ1-1; no definite D call. Germline loops: CDR1 SEHNR, CDR2 FQNEAQ (reference sequence). Trimming removed 1 base at V and 1 base at J, with 13 bases between. The CDR3 runs 16 residues. In nucleotides, the CDR3 is TGTGCCAGCAGCTTAGTTGGGGAGTGGGGGAACACTGAAGCTTTCTTT. This sequence encodes CASSLVGEWGNTEAFF.

The rearrangement uses TRBV2 and TRBJ2-5, with a weak D call TRBD2 (5 bases). The germline CDR1 and CDR2 sequences are SNHLY and FYNNEI. Trimming shortened V by 3 bases and J by 3 bases, and 14 bases separated the two germline ends. CDR3 length equals 15 residues. CDR3 sequence: CASSEWVAGEETQYF. The CDR3 DNA reads as TGTGCCAGCAGTGAGTGGGTAGCCGGGGAAGAGACCCAGTACTTC.

V gene TRBV11-2 combines with J gene TRBJ2-5, with unresolved D. V was clipped by 1 base and J by 5 bases, with 5 bases between them. Germline assignment: CDR1 SGHAT and CDR2 FQNNGV. The CDR3 spans 12 residues. The CDR3, as DNA: TGTGCCAGCAGCTTAGGGGCGGAGACCCAGTACTTC. The encoded protein is CASSLGAETQYF. Full variable domain (remainder filled in from reference TRBV11-2 and TRBJ2-5): EAGVAQSPRYKIIEKRQSVAFWCNPISGHATLYWYQQILGQGPKLLIQFQNNGVVDDSQLPKDRFSAERLKGVDSTLKIQPAKLEDSAVYLCASSLGAETQYFGPGTRLLVL.

This sequence joins TRBV5-1 and TRBJ2-4, with D possibly being TRBD1 (6 bases). Germline V CDR1 and CDR2: SGHRS, YFSETQ. The germline V and J ends were trimmed by 0 bases and 0 bases, with 10 bases remaining between them. The CDR3 loop spans 16 amino acids. In nucleotides, the CDR3 is TGCGCCAGCAGCTTGGAACAGGGTCTAGCCAAAAACATTCAGTACTTC. This encodes CASSLEQGLAKNIQYF.

The chain joins TRBV29-1 to TRBJ2-7, with a possible D match to TRBD2 (7 bases). The CDR3 spans 14 residues. Germline CDR1 and CDR2: SQVTM and ANQGSEA. Trimming took off 4 bases at V and 0 bases at J, with 13 bases between the two ends. The CDR3 loop reads CSVVGGVPSYEQYF. The CDR3 coding sequence is TGCAGCGTTGTAGGGGGGGTACCCTCCTACGAGCAGTACTTC.

The V gene is TRBV2, the J gene TRBJ1-1; no clear D. The CDR3 is made up of 16 amino acids. Germline CDR1 is SNHLY and CDR2 is FYNNEI. V gave up 2 bases and J gave up 2 bases, with 15 bases separating them. The DNA for the CDR3 is TGTGCCAGCAGTGAACCCCGGCTCGGGATAAACACTGAAGCTTTCTTT. Its translation: CASSEPRLGINTEAFF.

The V gene is TRBV5-4, the J gene TRBJ1-1, with D possibly matching TRBD1 (6 bases). Germline V lookup: CDR1 SGHNT, CDR2 YYREEE (reference sequence). The CDR3 runs to 15 residues. With 6 bases removed from V and 1 base from J, the gap between germline ends came to 16 bases. The CDR3 reads CASTTLGAGNTEAFF. CDR3 in DNA: TGTGCCAGCACCACTTTGGGGGCGGGGAACACTGAAGCTTTCTTT. Full variable domain (outside the CDR3, taken from reference TRBV5-4 and TRBJ1-1): ETGVTQSPTHLIKTRGQQVTLRCSSQSGHNTVSWYQQALGQGPQFIFQYYREEENGRGNFPPRFSGLQFPNYSSELNVNALELDDSALYLCASTTLGAGNTEAFFGQGTRLTVV.

This clone is a singleton in its sample. The chain employs TRBV13 and TRBJ2-7; D may be TRBD1 (6 bases). The CDR3 length is 15 residues. The V end lost 5 bases, the J end lost 0 bases, and 14 bases lay between the germline ends. Germline-derived CDR1 and CDR2 are PRHDT and FYEKMQ (reference sequence). The CDR3, as DNA: TGTGCCAGCAGCACACGCAGGGGCTACTCCTACGAGCAGTACTTC. Its protein is CASSTRRGYSYEQYF.

The chain couples TRBV6-1 to TRBJ2-5, with D perhaps matching TRBD2 (7 bases). The CDR3 length is 18 residues. Germline V gene data show CDR1 as MNHNS and CDR2 as SASEGT. The V and J ends lost 0 bases and 2 bases respectively, with 19 bases between them. CDR3 in DNA: TGTGCCAGCAGTGAAGCGCCTGGGGGGCAAGCGGGGCAAGAGACCCAGTACTTC. Its protein is CASSEAPGGQAGQETQYF.

This clone was found once. The chain employs TRBV9 and TRBJ2-3; TRBD1 might be the D (6 bases). Germline CDR1 is SGDLS and CDR2 is YYNGEE. The V gene lost 0 bases and the J gene lost 4 bases, with 9 bases spanning the gap. This CDR3 has 14 amino acids. Here the CDR3 reads CASSVEGGSDTQYF. CDR3 nucleotide sequence: TGTGCCAGCAGCGTAGAAGGGGGATCAGATACGCAGTATTTT.

This rearrangement joins TRBV4-1 to TRBJ2-2, with D possibly TRBD1 on 6 matching bases. CDR1 is MGHRA and CDR2 is YSYEKL in the germline V gene. The ends were cut back, 0 bases at V and 6 bases at J, with 20 bases in the middle. This CDR3 region has 18 residues. CDR3: CASSQDPGAVLGAGELFF. The DNA for the CDR3 is TGCGCCAGCAGCCAAGATCCAGGGGCGGTCCTGGGGGCCGGGGAGCTGTTTTTT.

The chain joins TRBV10-3 to TRBJ2-3, with TRBD1 matching 10 bases. V was clipped by 7 bases and J by 4 bases; unmatched bases: 8. Germline lookup yields CDR1 ENHRY and CDR2 SYGVKD. The CDR3 length is 15 residues. The CDR3 bases are TGTGCCATCAATAGACAGGGGGCGAGCGCAGATACGCAGTATTTT. Its protein product is CAINRQGASADTQYF.